The 31 T cell receptor beta chains in this list originate from one sample, sequenced in a study of CD8 T cells in ankylosing spondylitis (dated by TCRdb to 2017 to 2019). The research as a whole found: A TCR beta motif of 7 or 8 highly homologous amino acid variants appeared characteristic of blood from ankylosing spondylitis patients.

Their antigen targets remain unknown. The method behind the library was 5' RACE. Sequenced using an Illumina HiSeq 2500. In TCRdb, the public reads were trimmed at Q25 with fastp and aligned with MiXCR, with productive beta chains retained. Each entry is one CDR3 protein sequence, shown with its most common DNA and genes. For this sample there are a few hundred thousand distinct CDR3 sequences; 20% to 25% appear just once. The top ten hold 16% of the sample. Sequenced material: blood, either unsorted or a sorted T cell fraction (not recorded which). These TCRs come from a male donor with ankylosing spondylitis.

This clonotype was counted between two and nine times. The CDR3 region has the DNA TGTGCCAGCAGCCCCGGACTAGCTCCTGGGGCCAACGTCCTGACTTTC. Its protein product is CASSPGLAPGANVLTF. The chain carries TRBV3-1 and TRBJ2-6, with 8 bases matching TRBD2. Looked up from germline, CDR1 is LGHDT and CDR2 is YNNKEL (reference sequence). CDR3 length: 16 residues. Trimming cost V 4 bases and J 2 bases; bases outside gene matches: 4.

V and J are TRBV10-3 and TRBJ2-5, with unresolved D. This CDR3 has 14 residues. Trimming took off 0 bases at V and 1 base at J, with 6 bases between the two ends. Per germline, CDR1 ENHRY and CDR2 SYGVKD. CDR3 protein: CAISESVSQETQYF. The CDR3 DNA follows: TGTGCCATCAGTGAGTCGGTCAGCCAAGAGACCCAGTACTTC.

This clonotype was detected a few times. The chain uses TRBV28 and TRBJ2-5, with TRBD1 identical over 8 bases. The CDR3 totals 13 residues. V dropped 5 bases and J dropped 5; count of bases not matched to a gene: 4. The germline V gene encodes CDR1 MDHEN and CDR2 SYDVKM. DNA of the CDR3: TGTGCCAGCAGTCTCAGGGGGCCGGAGACCCAGTACTTC. Translated: CASSLRGPETQYF.

The rearrangement links TRBV20-1 to TRBJ2-1; D possibly corresponds to TRBD2 (5 bases). This CDR3 region has 15 residues. Germline V gene sequence: CDR1 DFQATT, CDR2 SNEGSKA (reference sequence). Trimming pared 4 bases from V and 6 bases from J, leaving 19 bases between. The CDR3 region has the DNA TGCAGTGCTACGGGCAGCGGACCCTGGGGCAATGAGCAGTTCTTC. Translated, it gives CSATGSGPWGNEQFF.

The chain uses TRBV20-1 and TRBJ1-5; D gene uncertain. This CDR3 is built from 12 residues. The V and J ends lost 3 bases and 0 bases respectively, with 3 bases between them. Per germline, CDR1 DFQATT and CDR2 SNEGSKA (reference sequence). Here the CDR3 DNA reads TGCAGTGCTAGGCGTAGCAATCAGCCCCAGCATTTT. Its protein product is CSARRSNQPQHF.

The chain links TRBV20-1 to TRBJ2-2, with D unclear. V lost 1 base to trimming and J lost 2 bases, with 11 bases between them. Germline V gene data show CDR1 as DFQATT and CDR2 as SNEGSKA (reference sequence). The CDR3 consists of 15 residues. The CDR3: CSARGRTDNTGELFF. The CDR3 DNA is TGCAGTGCTAGAGGACGGACGGATAACACCGGGGAGCTGTTTTTT.

The gene calls are TRBV12-2 and TRBJ2-6; the DNA was not compared with TRBD1, the D call given in the table. TRBV12-2 is annotated as a pseudogene. This CDR3 contains 20 residues. CDR3 amino acids: CASRLAWDSKATSGANVLTF. The CDR3 nucleotides are TGTGCAAGTCGCTTAGCGTGGGACAGTAAAGCGACCTCTGGGGCCAACGTCCTGACTTTC.

The genes are TRBV12-3 or TRBV12-4 and TRBJ2-5, with a tentative D call TRBD1 (7 bases). V lost 6 bases and J lost 5, with 22 bases in between. This CDR3 spans 16 amino acids. CDR3 residues: CASSLATGRPLETQYF. As DNA, the CDR3 is TGTGCCAGCAGCCTAGCGACAGGGAGGCCCCTGGAGACCCAGTACTTC.

This sequence joins TRBV12-3 or TRBV12-4 and TRBJ1-4; TRBD1 is a possible D gene (6 bases). The CDR3 runs to 17 residues. V was pared by 5 bases and J by 2 bases, with 18 bases between. The CDR3 sequence is CASSPNAGAATNEKLFF. CDR3 DNA: TGTGCCAGCAGTCCAAACGCAGGGGCCGCTACTAATGAAAAACTGTTTTTT.

The J gene is TRBJ2-3, the V gene TRBV7-3; D is uncertain. The V gene lost 1 base and the J gene lost 2 bases, with 10 bases spanning the gap. Per germline, CDR1 SGHTA and CDR2 FQGTGA. The CDR3 is 15 amino acids. CDR3 nucleotide sequence: TGTGCCAGCAGCTTAAATGCGGAACCCACAGATACGCAGTATTTT. This encodes CASSLNAEPTDTQYF. Combining the CDR3 with reference TRBV7-3 and TRBJ2-3 gives the whole variable domain GAGVSQTPSNKVTEKGKYVELRCDPISGHTALYWYRQSLGQGPEFLIYFQGTGAADDSGLPNDRFFAVRPEGSVSTLKIQRTERGDSAVYLCASSLNAEPTDTQYFGPGTRLTVL.

The V call is TRBV9, the J call TRBJ2-5, with 11 positions matching TRBD2. The J segment lost 0 bases and the V segment lost 0 bases, leaving 4 bases of the junction unmatched. This CDR3 contains 17 residues. The germline CDR1 and CDR2 sequences are SGDLS and YYNGEE. This chain's CDR3 is CASSVGLAGGNQETQYF. The CDR3 nucleotides read TGTGCCAGCAGCGTAGGATTAGCGGGAGGGAACCAAGAGACCCAGTACTTC.

This clonotype was found a few times. CDR3 sequence: CATSDIAGDIADEQFF. CDR3 bases: TGTGCCACCAGTGATATAGCGGGAGACATAGCCGATGAGCAGTTCTTC. This chain joins TRBV24-1 and TRBJ2-1; the match to TRBD2 covers 9 bases. Looked up from germline, CDR1 is KGHDR and CDR2 is SFDVKD. V lost 3 bases to trimming and J lost 8 bases; unmatched junction nucleotides: 10. The CDR3 runs to 16 residues.

J is TRBJ2-1 and V is TRBV20-1; 10 bases map to TRBD2. This CDR3 spans 15 amino acids. Trimming cost V 5 bases and J 6 bases; bases outside gene matches: 10. Germline V gives CDR1 DFQATT, CDR2 SNEGSKA (reference sequence). CDR3 amino acids: CSARPGTSAFNEQFF. CDR3 nucleotide sequence: TGCAGTGCTCGCCCCGGGACTAGCGCCTTCAATGAGCAGTTCTTC.

The chain has TRBV3-1 and TRBJ1-4; 7 bases line up with TRBD1. V lost 4 bases and J lost 4; bases outside the gene matches: 9. This CDR3 has 16 amino acids. The germline V gene encodes CDR1 LGHDT and CDR2 YNNKEL (reference sequence). CDR3 sequence: CASSPGPGGGNEKLFF. The CDR3 coding sequence is TGTGCCAGCAGCCCCGGGCCAGGGGGGGGTAATGAAAAACTGTTTTTT.

The V call is TRBV28, the J call TRBJ1-1; no reliable D call. Germline V gene lookup returns CDR1 MDHEN and CDR2 SYDVKM. Trimming pared 6 bases from V and 5 bases from J, leaving 16 bases between. CDR3 length: 14 amino acids. This CDR3 reads CASSLVPVRTEAFF. CDR3 coding DNA: TGTGCCAGCAGCTTGGTCCCGGTTAGGACTGAAGCTTTCTTT.

The rearrangement uses TRBV6-2 or TRBV6-3 and TRBJ2-5, with D possibly matching TRBD1 (6 bases). CDR1 and CDR2 from the germline V gene are MNHEY and SVGEGT. Trimming pared 6 bases from V and 2 bases from J, leaving 10 bases between. This CDR3 is 13 amino acids long. CDR3 sequence: CASRLQGQETQYF. DNA for the CDR3: TGTGCCAGCAGGTTACAGGGACAAGAGACCCAGTACTTC.

Many counts were recorded for this clonotype. The chain uses TRBV29-1 and TRBJ1-5, with 8 bases identical to TRBD1. Germline V gene sequence: CDR1 SQVTM, CDR2 ANQGSEA. The J segment lost 4 bases and the V segment lost 4 bases, leaving 0 bases of the junction unmatched. CDR3 length: 12 amino acids. CDR3 DNA: TGCAGCGTTGGACAGGGGAATCAGCCCCAGCATTTT. It yields the protein CSVGQGNQPQHF.

The chain combines TRBV20-1 with TRBJ1-4; D is undetermined. This CDR3 comprises 13 residues. Germline lookup yields CDR1 DFQATT and CDR2 SNEGSKA (reference sequence). The ends were cut back, 3 bases at V and 7 bases at J, with 12 bases in the middle. In DNA, the CDR3 is TGCAGTGCTAGTTATCATGGCAGTGAAAAACTGTTTTTT. Its translation: CSASYHGSEKLFF.

This clonotype appeared a few times. V usage is TRBV7-2 and J usage is TRBJ2-1, with 8 nucleotides matching TRBD2. V gave up 2 bases and J gave up 6 bases; unmatched junction bases: 6. Per the germline V gene, CDR1 is SGHTA and CDR2 is FQGNSA. The CDR3 has 15 residues. CDR3 region: CASSLIREGANEQFF. CDR3 coding DNA: TGTGCCAGCAGCTTAATCCGGGAGGGAGCCAATGAGCAGTTCTTC.

The gene calls are TRBV10-3 and TRBJ2-6; D is ambiguous. The CDR3 sequence is 15 residues long. Trimming pared 2 bases from V and 0 bases from J, leaving 5 bases between. From germline, CDR1 is ENHRY and CDR2 SYGVKD. The chain's CDR3 is CAISEADSGANVLTF. Here the CDR3 DNA reads TGTGCCATCAGTGAGGCGGACTCTGGGGCCAACGTCCTGACTTTC.

The J gene is TRBJ2-3, the V gene TRBV7-2; 7 nucleotides align to TRBD2. Germline assignment: CDR1 SGHTA and CDR2 FQGNSA. This CDR3 comprises 16 residues. The V segment lost 1 base and the J segment 4 bases; nucleotides outside the gene matches: 8. CDR3 coding DNA: TGTGCCAGCAGCTTAGTTGGCGGGAGTTTTCCAGATACGCAGTATTTT. It specifies CASSLVGGSFPDTQYF.

The sample holds a few counts of this clonotype. The chain couples TRBV5-5 to TRBJ1-5, with unresolved D. Germline V gene data show CDR1 as SGHKS and CDR2 as YYEKEE (reference sequence). This CDR3 has 13 residues. V was pared by 3 bases and J by 7 bases, with 11 bases between. The CDR3 sequence is CASSSDLGQPQHF. DNA of the CDR3: TGTGCCAGCAGCTCGGACCTGGGCCAGCCCCAGCATTTT. The full variable domain, rest sourced from reference TRBV5-5 and TRBJ1-5, is DAGVTQSPTHLIKTRGQQVTLRCSPISGHKSVSWYQQVLGQGPQFIFQYYEKEERGRGNFPDRFSARQFPNYSSELNVNALLLGDSALYLCASSSDLGQPQHFGDGTRLSIL.

This clonotype occurred a few times. The chain uses TRBV5-1 and TRBJ2-5, with no clear D. V lost 0 bases and J 1 base, leaving 13 bases between the germline ends. From germline, CDR1 is SGHRS and CDR2 YFSETQ. There are 16 residues in the CDR3. The DNA of the CDR3 is TGCGCCAGCAGCTTGGGTCCGTCAACCGGCCAAGAGACCCAGTACTTC. Amino acid sequence: CASSLGPSTGQETQYF.

This clonotype was observed a few times. The chain recombines TRBV6-1 with TRBJ2-5, with unresolved D. The CDR3 loop spans 13 amino acids. The germline V gene has CDR1 MNHNS and CDR2 SASEGT. The V end was cut by 8 bases, the J end by 1 base, with 11 bases between. CDR3 bases: TGTGCCAGCGGGTTTCTGGGCCAAGAGACCCAGTACTTC. It specifies CASGFLGQETQYF.

This chain connects TRBV2 to TRBJ1-5; no clear D gene. The germline V gene encodes CDR1 SNHLY and CDR2 FYNNEI. This CDR3 is 16 amino acids long. V was clipped by 6 bases and J by 3 bases, with 18 bases between them. This chain's CDR3 is CASRKTWTEVNQPQHF. Here the CDR3 DNA reads TGTGCCAGCAGGAAGACGTGGACGGAAGTCAATCAGCCCCAGCATTTT. The full variable domain, completed using reference TRBV2 and TRBJ1-5, is EPEVTQTPSHQVTQMGQEVILRCVPISNHLYFYWYRQILGQKVEFLVSFYNNEISEKSEIFDDQFSVERPDGSNFTLKIRSTKLEDSAMYFCASRKTWTEVNQPQHFGDGTRLSIL.

The J gene is TRBJ2-7, the V gene TRBV12-5; D perhaps matches TRBD2 (6 bases). V was trimmed by 7 bases and J by 8 bases, leaving 15 bases between them. Germline V gene lookup returns CDR1 LGHNT and CDR2 FRNRAP. This CDR3 has 12 amino acids. The chain's CDR3 is CASAPLAEKQYF. The CDR3, as DNA: TGTGCTAGTGCCCCATTAGCGGAGAAGCAGTACTTC. Variable domain in full (rest from reference TRBV12-5 and TRBJ2-7): DARVTQTPRHKVTEMGQEVTMRCQPILGHNTVFWYRQTMMQGLELLAYFRNRAPLDDSGMPKDRFSAEMPDATLATLKIQPSEPRDSAVYFCASAPLAEKQYFGPGTRLTVT.

This clonotype has only a few counts. The gene calls are TRBV5-6 and TRBJ1-2, with no clear D. Germline loops: CDR1 SGHDT, CDR2 YYEEEE. CDR3 size: 13 residues. The V end was cut by 5 bases, the J end by 8 bases, with 16 bases between. CDR3 sequence reads: CASSFDGLQGYTF. The CDR3 DNA follows: TGTGCCAGCAGTTTCGACGGATTACAGGGCTACACCTTC.

In the case of this clonotype: At one end the junction does not follow the germline gene, possibly because of a read error. The rearrangement links TRBV10-3 to TRBJ2-1; 15 bases match TRBD2. Germline V gene sequence: CDR1 ENHRY, CDR2 SYGVKD. The CDR3 consists of 18 residues. CDR3 amino acids: CAISKSGTSGRSYNEQFF. Here the CDR3 DNA reads TGTGCCATCAGTAAGTCTGGGACTAGCGGGAGGTCCTACAATGAGCAGTTCTTC.

This clonotype was counted between two and nine times. The V and J genes are TRBV5-1 and TRBJ1-4; 7 bases map to TRBD1. CDR1 is SGHRS, CDR2 YFSETQ, per germline. J gave up 3 bases and V 0 bases, and 2 bases lay outside the gene matches. The CDR3 runs to 15 residues. CDR3 sequence reads: CASSLAGTANEKLFF. The DNA of the CDR3 is TGCGCCAGCAGCTTGGCCGGGACAGCTAATGAAAAACTGTTTTTT.

V usage is TRBV25-1 and J usage is TRBJ2-7, with D possibly TRBD1 on 6 matching bases. Germline assignment: CDR1 MGHDK and CDR2 SYGVNS. The CDR3 is 15 residues long. V was pared by 8 bases and J by 6 bases, with 23 bases between. CDR3 region: CASSRAMTGLPEQYF. The CDR3 nucleotides are TGTGCCAGCTCCAGGGCGATGACAGGACTTCCCGAGCAGTACTTC.

This clonotype has only a few counts. The chain combines TRBV2 with TRBJ2-2; the D is unclear. The ends were cut back, 4 bases at V and 7 bases at J, with 7 bases in the middle. From germline, CDR1 is SNHLY and CDR2 FYNNEI. CDR3 length equals 12 residues. The CDR3 DNA follows: TGTGCCAGCAGTGCTGCATTCGGGGAGCTGTTTTTT. This codes for CASSAAFGELFF.